What follows are 2 T cell receptor beta chains derived from one specimen sequenced in a study of human T cells and chemical hapten exposure (dated by TCRdb to the early 2020s). The method was RACE. TCRdb shows the sequencer as NextSeq 500. TCRdb reran the public reads through fastp at Q25 and MiXCR, keeping productive beta chains. Merged by CDR3 protein, the rows form single entries marked with the most common genes and DNA. This sample comprises 90,000 to 140,000 distinct CDR3 sequences, under 35% of them detected only once. In total, the top ten clones hold around 2.8% of the sample. Interpreted using the paper, the time point label stands for: patch test 3, about 24 weeks after DPC sensitization. The intended sense of this specimen's treatment or condition label: therapeutic diphenylcyclopropenone sensitization with weekly scalp DPC. This material consisted of whole blood, taken in connection with sensitization to the hapten diphenylcyclopropenone (DPC). Source of these receptors: a middle-aged man with alopecia areata. Some clones in this sample may be carry-over from other donors' samples.

This clonotype has a handful of counts. The chain is built from TRBV3-1 and TRBJ1-1; D ambiguous. The CDR3 runs to 13 residues. The germline V gene encodes CDR1 LGHDT and CDR2 YNNKEL (reference sequence). Trimming left V 0 bases short and J 2 bases short, with 4 bases between. The chain's CDR3 is CASSQETNTEAFF. The CDR3 DNA sequence: TGTGCCAGCAGCCAAGAGACTAACACTGAAGCTTTCTTT.

The rearrangement uses TRBV6-2 or TRBV6-3 and TRBJ2-3, with unresolved D. The CDR3 runs 12 residues. V was pared by 6 bases and J by 2 bases, with 6 bases between. Germline V gene lookup returns CDR1 MNHEY and CDR2 SVGEGT. The DNA of the CDR3 is TGTGCCAGCAGCCGTATCACAGATACGCAGTATTTT. It encodes CASSRITDTQYF.